Below, 6 T cell receptor beta chains from the same sample are listed, as sequenced in a study of T-cell memory formation after mild COVID-19. MiXCR was run by TCRdb on the 5' RACE reads, yielding one entry per CDR3 protein. Seen here are about 57,000 distinct CDR3 sequences, more than 10% observed once, and the top ten hold under 30%. Material: PBMCs or a T cell subset sorted from them (not recorded which). Receptors were obtained from a young man who had mild COVID-19 (a few samples of this study predate the infection). Cell type and time point are not known.

This clonotype was seen more than once but under ten times. The chain uses TRBV4-1 and TRBJ2-4; D unresolved. The germline gives CDR1 MGHRA, CDR2 YSYEKL. V dropped 3 bases and J dropped 1 base, with 7 bases sitting between them. The CDR3 has 14 residues. As DNA, the CDR3 is TGCGCCAGCAGCCAGTGGAAGGCCAAAAACATTCAGTACTTC. Translated: CASSQWKAKNIQYF.

This sequence joins TRBV6-2 or TRBV6-3 and TRBJ1-2, with unresolved D. Between the trimmed V and J ends, which lost 2 bases and 2 bases, there was a span of 9 bases. Germline CDR1 and CDR2: MNHEY and SVGEGT. The CDR3 extends over 14 amino acids. CDR3 nucleotides: TGTGCCAGCAGTTACGGGCATTTAAACTATGGCTACACCTTC. Residues: CASSYGHLNYGYTF.

In its sample, this clonotype was seen a few times. The V call is TRBV2, the J call TRBJ2-3; 10 bases match TRBD2. Per the germline V gene, CDR1 is SNHLY and CDR2 is FYNNEI. Unmatched junction bases numbered 10, after V lost 1 base and J lost 3 bases. This CDR3 is 18 amino acids long. The chain's CDR3 is CASSEGQRGGLGTDTQYF. In nucleotides, the CDR3 is TGTGCCAGCAGTGAAGGCCAGCGGGGGGGCCTCGGGACAGATACGCAGTATTTT.

This clonotype was recorded many times. V is TRBV10-3 and J is TRBJ2-2, with no clear D. The CDR3 runs 14 residues. CDR1 is ENHRY and CDR2 is SYGVKD in the germline V gene. With 0 bases removed from V and 2 bases from J, the gap between germline ends came to 4 bases. DNA for the CDR3: TGTGCCATCAGTGAGTCGAGCAACACCGGGGAGCTGTTTTTT. Amino acids: CAISESSNTGELFF.

The chain joins TRBV6-2 or TRBV6-3 to TRBJ1-4; TRBD1 agrees at 7 bases. Germline CDR1 MNHEY, CDR2 SVGEGT. The CDR3 length is 13 residues. J lost 14 bases, V lost 4 bases, and 10 bases had no gene match. As DNA, the CDR3 is TGTGCCAGCAGTTCGTGGACAGGAGCTAAGCTGTTTTTT. Protein sequence: CASSSWTGAKLFF.

The chain employs TRBV11-2 and TRBJ2-1; D might be TRBD2 (8 bases). Germline V gives CDR1 SGHAT, CDR2 FQNNGV. This CDR3 spans 16 amino acids. V lost 5 bases to trimming and J lost 0 bases, with 14 bases between them. In DNA, the CDR3 is TGTGCCAGCAGCCCGCGGGGGGACAGCTCCTACAATGAGCAGTTCTTC. It translates to CASSPRGDSSYNEQFF.